What follows are 14 T cell receptor beta chains derived from one specimen sequenced in a study of breast tumors, draining lymph nodes, adjacent tissues. Samples came from axillary lymph nodes draining the breast cancer. TCRdb fed the multiplex PCR reads into MiXCR, producing one record per CDR3 protein. The sample shows 100,000 to 150,000 distinct CDR3 sequences, under 25% of them seen only once. The specimen sequenced was axillary lymph node tissue. These receptors all stem from a female donor with breast cancer. Some clones in this sample may be carry-over from other donors' samples.

This chain joins TRBV28 and TRBJ2-6, with TRBD1 matching over 9 bases. CDR3 length: 15 amino acids. Germline V CDR1 and CDR2: MDHEN, SYDVKM. CDR3 amino acids: CATGTGRSGANVLTF. The CDR3 nucleotides read TGTGCAACCGGGACAGGGCGCTCTGGGGCCAACGTCCTGACTTTC.

With regard to this clonotype: A much larger clone lies a single base off, so this may be a read error. The conserved closing phenylalanine or tryptophan is absent in this CDR3, likely reflecting a read error. This chain uses TRBV6-2 or TRBV6-3 with TRBJ2-3; 8 positions agree with TRBD2. This CDR3 has 15 residues. Losses at the gene ends were 6 bases for V and 0 bases for J; bases not matched to a gene: 5. Germline values: CDR1 MNHEY, CDR2 SVGEGT. The DNA for the CDR3 is TGTGCCAGCAGACTTAGCGGGGCAAGCACAGATACGCAGTATTCT. It is translated as CASRLSGASTDTQYS.

This clonotype was counted at least ten times. The chain recombines TRBV7-2 with TRBJ1-5; D uncertain. Between the trimmed V and J ends, which lost 2 bases and 7 bases, there was a span of 9 bases. From germline, CDR1 is SGHTA and CDR2 FQGNSA. The CDR3 consists of 13 residues. This CDR3 is CASSLQEGQPQHF. For the CDR3, the DNA is TGTGCCAGCAGCTTACAGGAAGGGCAGCCCCAGCATTTT. The full variable domain, rest sourced from reference TRBV7-2 and TRBJ1-5, is GAGVSQSPSNKVTEKGKDVELRCDPISGHTALYWYRQSLGQGLEFLIYFQGNSAPDKSGLPSDRFSAERTGGSVSTLTIQRTQQEDSAVYLCASSLQEGQPQHFGDGTRLSIL.

This clonotype has only a few counts. V and J are TRBV3-1 and TRBJ2-2, with 8 bases aligning to TRBD1. V lost 6 bases and J lost 8; bases outside the gene matches: 8. Germline V CDR1 and CDR2: LGHDT, YNNKEL (reference sequence). The CDR3 totals 14 residues. CDR3 DNA sequence: TGTGCCAGCAGAAACCGACAGGGGACGGGGGAGCTGTTTTTT. It translates to CASRNRQGTGELFF.

In the case of this clonotype: Since the CDR3 does not end with the conserved phenylalanine or tryptophan, this likely comes from a read error. The rearrangement uses TRBV28 and TRBJ2-6; weak D call: TRBD1 (6 bases). The CDR3 extends over 18 amino acids. Trimming shortened V by 5 bases and J by 5 bases, and 22 bases separated the two germline ends. Germline values: CDR1 MDHEN, CDR2 SYDVKM. The CDR3 protein is CASSPLQGRGGRANVLTL. The CDR3 DNA follows: TGTGCCAGCAGTCCCCTACAGGGACGAGGGGGAAGGGCCAACGTCCTGACTCTC.

This clonotype has ten or more counts. This sequence joins TRBV6-5 and TRBJ2-3; the match to TRBD1 covers 7 bases. V lost 0 bases to trimming and J lost 1 base; unmatched junction nucleotides: 7. This CDR3 is 17 amino acids long. Germline values: CDR1 MNHEY, CDR2 SVGAGI. The CDR3 coding sequence is TGTGCCAGCAGTTACTCAGGGTATGGGACAGGCACAGATACGCAGTATTTT. This encodes CASSYSGYGTGTDTQYF.

This clonotype has a count of ten or more. This chain joins TRBV20-1 and TRBJ2-1, with TRBD2 matching 11 bases. The germline CDR1 and CDR2 sequences are DFQATT and SNEGSKA (reference sequence). The CDR3 has 16 amino acids. V was clipped by 5 bases and J by 0 bases; unmatched bases: 6. The chain's CDR3 is CSASGLAGSSYNEQFF. Written as DNA, the CDR3 is TGCAGTGCTTCAGGACTAGCGGGTAGCTCCTACAATGAGCAGTTCTTC.

This clonotype was counted many times. The CDR3 sequence is CASTIPGTSGSKQFF. CDR3 bases: TGTGCCAGCACCATCCCGGGAACTAGCGGGAGTAAGCAGTTCTTC. The chain has TRBV2 and TRBJ2-1; TRBD2 aligns across 11 bases. J lost 11 bases, V lost 7 bases, and 13 bases had no gene match. The CDR3 runs to 15 residues. Germline values: CDR1 SNHLY, CDR2 FYNNEI.

This clonotype appeared many times. The rearrangement uses TRBV18 and TRBJ2-7; possibly TRBD2 for D (6 bases). Trimming pared 3 bases from V and 2 bases from J, leaving 8 bases between. The germline gives CDR1 KGHSH, CDR2 LQKENI. This CDR3 is built from 13 residues. CDR3 sequence: CASSPGLTYEQYF. In DNA form, the CDR3 reads TGTGCCAGCTCACCGGGACTCACCTACGAGCAGTACTTC. Filled out from reference TRBV18 and TRBJ2-7, the complete variable domain reads NAGVMQNPRHLVRRRGQEARLRCSPMKGHSHVYWYRQLPEEGLKFMVYLQKENIIDESGMPKERFSAEFPKEGPSILRIQQVVRGDSAAYFCASSPGLTYEQYFGPGTRLTVT.

In its sample, this clonotype was seen many times. Given a much more abundant clone one base away, this may be a read error. V is TRBV7-2 and J is TRBJ2-7; D is ambiguous. This CDR3 is built from 11 residues. The germline CDR1 and CDR2 sequences are SGHTA and FQGNSA. Trimming pared 5 bases from V and 0 bases from J, leaving 2 bases between. The CDR3 DNA follows: TGTGCCAGCAGCCGCTCCTACGAGCAGTACTTC. Its translation: CASSRSYEQYF.

This clonotype was found many times. The gene calls are TRBV24-1 and TRBJ1-2, with TRBD1 matching over 7 bases. In germline, CDR1 is KGHDR, CDR2 SFDVKD. The CDR3 is 15 residues long. V gave up 3 bases and J gave up 6 bases; unmatched junction bases: 9. The CDR3 loop is CATSDPRQGWNGYTF. The CDR3, as DNA: TGTGCCACCAGTGATCCTCGACAGGGTTGGAATGGCTACACCTTC.

Points on this clonotype: This CDR3 fails to terminate in the conserved phenylalanine or tryptophan, so it likely reflects a read error. This chain links TRBV9 with TRBJ2-5; tentative D call: TRBD1 (5 bases). Germline loops: CDR1 SGDLS, CDR2 YYNGEE. This CDR3 has 16 residues. CDR3 nucleotide sequence: TGTGCCAGCAGCGTGCAAACAGGAGCCCCCAGAGAGGCCCAGTACCTC. This encodes CASSVQTGAPREAQYL.

The table lists this clonotype with many counts. CDR3 bases: TGTGCCAGCAGTTACTCGGCGGAAAAACTGTTTTTT. This codes for CASSYSAEKLFF. V usage is TRBV6-6 and J usage is TRBJ1-4; D unclear. The CDR3 has 12 amino acids. From germline, CDR1 is MNHNY and CDR2 SVGAGI (reference sequence). V lost 0 bases to trimming and J lost 8 bases, with 4 bases between them.

This clonotype was observed at least ten times. This chain joins TRBV15 and TRBJ2-5; D not certain. There are 15 residues in the CDR3. The ends were cut back, 1 base at V and 2 bases at J, with 11 bases in the middle. The germline CDR1 and CDR2 sequences are LNHNV and YYDKDF (reference sequence). The CDR3 protein is CATSRVGRRQETQYF. The CDR3 DNA reads as TGTGCCACCAGCAGAGTCGGGCGGCGGCAAGAGACCCAGTACTTC.